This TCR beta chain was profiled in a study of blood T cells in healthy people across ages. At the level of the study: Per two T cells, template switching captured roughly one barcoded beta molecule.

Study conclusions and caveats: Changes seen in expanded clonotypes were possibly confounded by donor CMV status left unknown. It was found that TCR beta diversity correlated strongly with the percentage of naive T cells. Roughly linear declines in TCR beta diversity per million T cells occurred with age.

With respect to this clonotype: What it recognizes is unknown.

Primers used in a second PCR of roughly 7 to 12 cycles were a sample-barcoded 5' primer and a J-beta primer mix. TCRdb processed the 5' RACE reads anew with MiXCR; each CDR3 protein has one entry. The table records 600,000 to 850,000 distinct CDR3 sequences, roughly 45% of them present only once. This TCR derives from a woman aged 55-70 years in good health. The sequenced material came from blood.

This chain's CDR3 is CASSPAVEVLAYEQYF. In nucleotides, the CDR3 is TGTGCCAGCAGCCCCGCAGTCGAAGTTCTGGCCTACGAGCAGTACTTC. V usage is TRBV9 and J usage is TRBJ2-7; no firm D call. This CDR3 has 16 residues. Per germline, CDR1 SGDLS and CDR2 YYNGEE. The V end was cut by 4 bases, the J end by 2 bases, with 19 bases between. The whole variable domain, filled in from reference TRBV9 and TRBJ2-7, reads DSGVTQTPKHLITATGQRVTLRCSPRSGDLSVYWYQQSLDQGLQFLIQYYNGEERAKGNILERFSAQQFPDLHSELNLSSLELGDSALYFCASSPAVEVLAYEQYFGPGTRLTVT.